The next 25 T cell receptor beta chains were all read from a single sample in a study of cytomegalovirus exposure and HLA in healthy donors. Researchers ran the PCR with 60 Vbeta and 13 Jbeta primers. Sequenced by immunoSEQ multiplex PCR; TCRdb stores in-frame clones only, minus some. The sample holds roughly 150,000 clones; 75% to 80% are singletons and the top ten take roughly 0.69%. The sequenced sample consisted of PBMCs. The receptor set was obtained from a male donor in good health and CMV-seronegative.

The chain carries TRBV5-1 and TRBJ1-2, with 8 bases that match TRBD1. From germline, CDR1 is SGHRS and CDR2 YFSETQ. The CDR3 has 13 amino acids. The junction had 6 bases not matched to a gene; V was cut back by 3 bases and J by 8 bases. The DNA for the CDR3 is TGCGCCAGCAGCTGGGACAGGATCTGGGGCTACACCTTC. It codes for CASSWDRIWGYTF.

V usage is TRBV18 and J usage is TRBJ1-1, with unresolved D. The CDR3 sequence is 13 residues long. V gave up 4 bases and J gave up 5 bases, with 11 bases separating them. Germline V gives CDR1 KGHSH, CDR2 LQKENI. CDR3 DNA: TGTGCCAGCTCACTCGCGCAAGAAACTGAAGCTTTCTTT. Translating it yields CASSLAQETEAFF.

The sample holds one count of this clone. The chain joins TRBV7-3 to TRBJ2-3; 13 nucleotides align to TRBD2. J gave up 5 bases and V 4 bases, and 3 bases lay outside the gene matches. This CDR3 spans 15 amino acids. The germline V gene encodes CDR1 SGHTA and CDR2 FQGTGA. CDR3 region: CASSSRTSGRDTQYF. The CDR3 nucleotides read TGTGCCAGCAGCTCCCGGACTAGCGGGAGAGATACGCAGTATTTT.

As regards this clone: The sample contains more than one DNA sequence encoding this CDR3. V is TRBV7-2 and J is TRBJ1-6, with 8 nucleotides matching TRBD1. In germline, CDR1 is SGHTA, CDR2 FQGNSA. The CDR3 runs 15 residues. Trimming cost V 6 bases and J 10 bases; bases outside gene matches: 11. The CDR3 loop reads CASRHGQGNYSPLHF. The CDR3 nucleotides are TGTGCCAGCAGACATGGACAGGGCAACTACTCACCCCTCCACTTT.

The CDR3: CASSYAANYGYTF. CDR3 DNA: TGTGCCAGCAGTTACGCAGCTAACTATGGCTACACCTTC. The J gene is TRBJ1-2, the V gene TRBV6-5; no reliable D call. In germline, CDR1 is MNHEY, CDR2 SVGAGI. V was cut by 2 bases and J by 0 bases, with 4 bases left in between. The CDR3 spans 13 residues.

The gene calls are TRBV27 and TRBJ2-7, with a weak D call TRBD1 (6 bases). Trimming pared 5 bases from V and 2 bases from J, leaving 19 bases between. CDR3 length equals 16 residues. Germline V gene data show CDR1 as MNHEY and CDR2 as SMNVEV (reference sequence). CDR3 sequence: CASSTTGDRRTYEQYF. The CDR3 bases are TGTGCCAGCAGTACGACCGGTGACAGGCGCACCTACGAGCAGTACTTC.

This sequence joins TRBV7-2 and TRBJ2-5, with 7 bases aligning to TRBD1. This CDR3 has 15 amino acids. CDR1 and CDR2 from the germline V gene are SGHTA and FQGNSA. V lost 5 bases and J lost 1; bases outside the gene matches: 7. In DNA, the CDR3 is TGTGCCAGCAGCCGGGACAGCTCCCTCCAAGAGACCCAGTACTTC. This codes for CASSRDSSLQETQYF.

This chain links TRBV10-3 with TRBJ2-1; 8 bases match TRBD1. The germline gives CDR1 ENHRY, CDR2 SYGVKD. There are 19 residues in the CDR3. V was clipped by 4 bases and J by 0 bases; unmatched bases: 14. The CDR3 sequence is CAISGASGGPKSSYNEQFF. Here the CDR3 DNA reads TGTGCCATCAGTGGTGCTTCAGGGGGCCCTAAATCCTCCTACAATGAGCAGTTCTTC.

This rearrangement joins TRBV29-1 to TRBJ1-3; D is undetermined. Trimming took 4 bases from V and 3 from J, leaving 13 bases between them. The CDR3 is 14 amino acids. Looked up from germline, CDR1 is SQVTM and CDR2 is ANQGSEA. CDR3 bases: TGCAGCGTTGTCCCGTCGGACTTTGGAAACACCATATATTTT. It translates to CSVVPSDFGNTIYF.

The V gene is TRBV7-9, the J gene TRBJ2-3; 10 nucleotides line up with TRBD2. Germline V gives CDR1 SEHNR, CDR2 FQNEAQ (reference sequence). V was pared by 3 bases and J by 6 bases, with 3 bases of the junction left unmatched. CDR3 length equals 14 residues. The CDR3 loop reads CASSFGTSADTQYF. CDR3 sequence (DNA): TGTGCCAGCAGCTTTGGGACTAGCGCGGATACGCAGTATTTT.

The J gene is TRBJ2-5, the V gene TRBV5-6, with 7 bases fitting TRBD2. V was clipped by 4 bases and J by 1 base; unmatched bases: 10. CDR1 and CDR2 (germline): SGHDT, YYEEEE. This CDR3 contains 16 residues. CDR3 region: CASSRKDWGGQETQYF. Here the CDR3 DNA reads TGTGCCAGCAGCCGGAAGGATTGGGGGGGCCAAGAGACCCAGTACTTC.

The chain combines TRBV6-5 with TRBJ2-7; 8 nucleotides agree with TRBD2. The CDR3 sequence is 15 residues long. V lost 0 bases, J lost 2 bases, and 3 bases stayed unmatched. Germline CDR1 MNHEY, CDR2 SVGAGI. The CDR3 coding sequence is TGTGCCAGCAGTTACTCTCGGGGGGGACCCTACGAGCAGTACTTC. Protein sequence: CASSYSRGGPYEQYF.

The J gene is TRBJ2-3, the V gene TRBV6-5; D is uncertain. Germline V gene data show CDR1 as MNHEY and CDR2 as SVGAGI. This CDR3 spans 14 amino acids. Trimming took off 0 bases at V and 0 bases at J, with 4 bases between the two ends. Here the CDR3 reads CASSYSLSTDTQYF. CDR3 in DNA: TGTGCCAGCAGTTACTCCCTAAGCACAGATACGCAGTATTTT.

The CDR3 loop is CASFDRGQTEAFF. CDR3 DNA sequence: TGTGCCAGTTTCGACAGGGGGCAGACTGAAGCTTTCTTT. The genes are TRBV10-3 and TRBJ1-1; 10 nucleotides agree with TRBD1. Per germline, CDR1 ENHRY and CDR2 SYGVKD. This CDR3 is built from 13 residues. The trim removed 10 bases at V and 5 bases at J, leaving 7 bases unmatched.

This clone was observed a few times. CDR3 nucleotides: TGTGCCAGCTCACCACCTGTATCCGAAGGGGCACCCCTCCACTTT. This gives the protein CASSPPVSEGAPLHF. The V and J genes are TRBV18 and TRBJ1-6; weak D call: TRBD1 (5 bases). The CDR3 spans 15 residues. Trimming pared 0 bases from V and 11 bases from J, leaving 14 bases between. Germline assignment: CDR1 KGHSH and CDR2 LQKENI.

The chain couples TRBV18 to TRBJ2-5; D possibly corresponds to TRBD1 (5 bases). The germline V gene has CDR1 KGHSH and CDR2 LQKENI. This CDR3 spans 13 amino acids. The V end was cut by 6 bases, the J end by 5 bases, with 13 bases between. The CDR3 DNA is TGTGCCAGCTCCTCCATTGGGGCGGAGACCCAGTACTTC. This encodes CASSSIGAETQYF.

The V gene is TRBV7-2, the J gene TRBJ2-5; TRBD2 agrees at 7 bases. Germline CDR1 SGHTA, CDR2 FQGNSA. Trimming removed 1 base from V and 5 bases from J; junction bases left unmatched: 10. The CDR3 loop spans 16 amino acids. CDR3 protein: CASSLEAGWEGETQYF. The CDR3 DNA is TGTGCCAGCAGCTTAGAGGCAGGGTGGGAGGGGGAGACCCAGTACTTC. Complete variable domain (other parts from reference TRBV7-2 and TRBJ2-5): GAGVSQSPSNKVTEKGKDVELRCDPISGHTALYWYRQSLGQGLEFLIYFQGNSAPDKSGLPSDRFSAERTGGSVSTLTIQRTQQEDSAVYLCASSLEAGWEGETQYFGPGTRLLVL.

This sequence joins TRBV2 and TRBJ2-5; 7 nucleotides align to TRBD1. Germline assignment: CDR1 SNHLY and CDR2 FYNNEI. This CDR3 is built from 14 residues. Trimming took 6 bases from V and 3 from J; bases not matched to a gene: 7. CDR3 loop: CASSRQGQKETQYF. CDR3 sequence (DNA): TGTGCCAGCAGCCGACAGGGTCAAAAAGAGACCCAGTACTTC.

V is TRBV7-2 and J is TRBJ2-5, with D perhaps matching TRBD2 (6 bases). Trimming shortened V by 7 bases and J by 5 bases, and 14 bases separated the two germline ends. The CDR3 covers 13 residues. Germline values: CDR1 SGHTA, CDR2 FQGNSA. The CDR3 spells CASTPGVRETQYF. In DNA, the CDR3 is TGTGCCAGCACGCCGGGGGTCCGGGAGACCCAGTACTTC. Drawing the rest from reference TRBV7-2 and TRBJ2-5, the complete variable domain is GAGVSQSPSNKVTEKGKDVELRCDPISGHTALYWYRQSLGQGLEFLIYFQGNSAPDKSGLPSDRFSAERTGGSVSTLTIQRTQQEDSAVYLCASTPGVRETQYFGPGTRLLVL.

V usage is TRBV9 and J usage is TRBJ2-7, with TRBD2 as a possible D gene (6 bases). This CDR3 region has 15 residues. Trimming stripped 0 bases from V and 1 base from J, with 11 bases between. Germline CDR1 SGDLS, CDR2 YYNGEE. The CDR3 loop reads CASSVVGDFSYEQYF. In DNA form, the CDR3 reads TGTGCCAGCAGCGTAGTGGGGGACTTTTCCTACGAGCAGTACTTC. Together with reference TRBV9 and TRBJ2-7, the CDR3 gives the full variable domain: DSGVTQTPKHLITATGQRVTLRCSPRSGDLSVYWYQQSLDQGLQFLIQYYNGEERAKGNILERFSAQQFPDLHSELNLSSLELGDSALYFCASSVVGDFSYEQYFGPGTRLTVT.

The chain joins TRBV25-1 to TRBJ1-1; D is unclear. Germline CDR1 reads MGHDK; CDR2 reads SYGVNS. CDR3 size: 13 residues. V was shortened by 5 bases and J by 0 bases, with 7 bases between the two germline ends. CDR3 sequence (DNA): TGTGCCAGCAGTCGACTTCTGAACACTGAAGCTTTCTTT. It is translated as CASSRLLNTEAFF.

This chain links TRBV20-1 with TRBJ2-7; D gene ambiguous. Germline values: CDR1 DFQATT, CDR2 SNEGSKA (reference sequence). This CDR3 is 11 amino acids long. The ends were cut back, 3 bases at V and 6 bases at J, with 9 bases in the middle. This chain's CDR3 is CSASGSGEQYF. In nucleotides, the CDR3 is TGCAGTGCTAGTGGCAGTGGCGAGCAGTACTTC.

The rearrangement joins TRBV13 to TRBJ2-2; tentatively, D is TRBD1 (6 bases). Germline CDR1 PRHDT, CDR2 FYEKMQ (reference sequence). Trimming took off 4 bases at V and 3 bases at J, with 15 bases between the two ends. The CDR3 is made up of 16 amino acids. CDR3 amino acids: CASSSADRPHTGELFF. As DNA, the CDR3 is TGTGCCAGCAGCTCCGCCGACAGGCCGCACACCGGGGAGCTGTTTTTT. The full variable domain, in which reference TRBV13 and TRBJ2-2 provide the parts outside the CDR3, is AAGVIQSPRHLIKEKRETATLKCYPIPRHDTVYWYQQGPGQDPQFLISFYEKMQSDKGSIPDRFSAQQFSDYHSELNMSSLELGDSALYFCASSSADRPHTGELFFGEGSRLTVL.

This clone was detected a few times. The J gene is TRBJ1-1, the V gene TRBV19; D is unresolved. Germline values: CDR1 LNHDA, CDR2 SQIVND (reference sequence). Trimming stripped 5 bases from V and 5 bases from J, with 21 bases between. CDR3 length: 16 amino acids. This CDR3 is CASSPLGSGRGTEAFF. DNA for the CDR3: TGTGCCAGTAGTCCCCTAGGTTCGGGGAGAGGGACTGAAGCTTTCTTT. The complete variable domain, with remaining parts taken from reference TRBV19 and TRBJ1-1, reads DGGITQSPKYLFRKEGQNVTLSCEQNLNHDAMYWYRQDPGQGLRLIYYSQIVNDFQKGDIAEGYSVSREKKESFPLTVTSAQKNPTAFYLCASSPLGSGRGTEAFFGQGTRLTVV.

This sequence joins TRBV7-9 and TRBJ2-2; D not resolved. The V gene lost 1 base and the J gene lost 1 base, with 7 bases spanning the gap. Germline CDR1 SEHNR, CDR2 FQNEAQ (reference sequence). The CDR3 length is 15 residues. CDR3 in DNA: TGTGCCAGCAGCTTAGGATCAGGGAACACCGGGGAGCTGTTTTTT. Amino acid sequence: CASSLGSGNTGELFF.